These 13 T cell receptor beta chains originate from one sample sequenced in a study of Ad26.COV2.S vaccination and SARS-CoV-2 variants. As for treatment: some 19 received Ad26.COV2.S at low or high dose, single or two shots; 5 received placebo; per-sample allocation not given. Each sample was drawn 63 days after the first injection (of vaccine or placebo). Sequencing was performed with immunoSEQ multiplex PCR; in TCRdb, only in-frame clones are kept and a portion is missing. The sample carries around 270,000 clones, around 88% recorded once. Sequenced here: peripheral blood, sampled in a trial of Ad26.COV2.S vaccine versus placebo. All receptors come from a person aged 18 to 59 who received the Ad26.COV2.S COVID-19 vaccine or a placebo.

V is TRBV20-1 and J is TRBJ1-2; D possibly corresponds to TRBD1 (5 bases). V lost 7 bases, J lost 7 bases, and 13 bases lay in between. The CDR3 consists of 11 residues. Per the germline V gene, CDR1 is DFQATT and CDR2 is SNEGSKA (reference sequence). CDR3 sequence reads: CSVSSGGGYTF. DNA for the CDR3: TGCAGTGTCTCGTCGGGGGGTGGCTACACCTTC.

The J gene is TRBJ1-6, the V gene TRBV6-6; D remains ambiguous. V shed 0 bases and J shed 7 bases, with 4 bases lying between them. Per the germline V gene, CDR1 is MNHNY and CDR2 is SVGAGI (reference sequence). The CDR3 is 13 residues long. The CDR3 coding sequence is TGTGCCAGCAGTTACTCGTGGAATTCACCCCTCCACTTT. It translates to CASSYSWNSPLHF.

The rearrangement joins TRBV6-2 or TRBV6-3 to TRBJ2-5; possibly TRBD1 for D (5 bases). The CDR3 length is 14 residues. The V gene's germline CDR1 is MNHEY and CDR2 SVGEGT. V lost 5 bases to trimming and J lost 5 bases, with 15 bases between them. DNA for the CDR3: TGTGCCAGCAGTCACGAGACAGTTCGGGAGACCCAGTACTTC. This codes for CASSHETVRETQYF.

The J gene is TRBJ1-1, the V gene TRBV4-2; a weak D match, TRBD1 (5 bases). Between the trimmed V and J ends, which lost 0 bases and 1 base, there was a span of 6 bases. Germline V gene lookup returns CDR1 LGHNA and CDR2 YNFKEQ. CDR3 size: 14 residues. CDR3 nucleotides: TGTGCCAGCAGCCAAGAAGGGGAGAACACTGAAGCTTTCTTT. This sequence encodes CASSQEGENTEAFF.

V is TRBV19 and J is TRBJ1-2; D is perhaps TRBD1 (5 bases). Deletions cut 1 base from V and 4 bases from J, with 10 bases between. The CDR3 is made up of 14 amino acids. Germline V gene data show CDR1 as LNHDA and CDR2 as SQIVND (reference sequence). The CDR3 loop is CASSIGKGFYGYTF. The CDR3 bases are TGTGCCAGTAGTATAGGGAAGGGGTTCTATGGCTACACCTTC. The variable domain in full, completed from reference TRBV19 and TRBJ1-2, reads DGGITQSPKYLFRKEGQNVTLSCEQNLNHDAMYWYRQDPGQGLRLIYYSQIVNDFQKGDIAEGYSVSREKKESFPLTVTSAQKNPTAFYLCASSIGKGFYGYTFGSGTRLTVV.

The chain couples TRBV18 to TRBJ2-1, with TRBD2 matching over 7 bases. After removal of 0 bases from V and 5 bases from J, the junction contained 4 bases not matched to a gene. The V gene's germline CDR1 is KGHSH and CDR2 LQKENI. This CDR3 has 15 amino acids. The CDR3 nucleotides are TGTGCCAGCTCACCACCGGGAGGGACCCACAATGAGCAGTTCTTC. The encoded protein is CASSPPGGTHNEQFF.

The CDR3 DNA follows: TGTGCCAGCAGCCCCCCCGGTGAACCCCAGCATTTT. Translation: CASSPPGEPQHF. This chain joins TRBV7-9 and TRBJ1-5; D ambiguous. The V and J ends lost 5 bases and 10 bases respectively, with 12 bases between them. CDR3 length: 12 amino acids. Germline CDR1 reads SEHNR; CDR2 reads FQNEAQ (reference sequence). The entire variable domain, with the rest obtained from reference TRBV7-9 and TRBJ1-5, is as follows: DTGVSQNPRHKITKRGQNVTFRCDPISEHNRLYWYRQTLGQGPEFLTYFQNEAQLEKSRLLSDRFSAERPKGSFSTLEIQRTEQGDSAMYLCASSPPGEPQHFGDGTRLSIL.

The DNA of the CDR3 is TGCGCCAGCAGGCCTAAGATTTTGCGGGATGGATCAGATACGCAGTATTTT. This translates into CASRPKILRDGSDTQYF. This chain connects TRBV5-1 to TRBJ2-3; D might be TRBD2 (6 bases). CDR1 and CDR2 (germline): SGHRS, YFSETQ. Trimming pared 5 bases from V and 4 bases from J, leaving 23 bases between. There are 17 residues in the CDR3.

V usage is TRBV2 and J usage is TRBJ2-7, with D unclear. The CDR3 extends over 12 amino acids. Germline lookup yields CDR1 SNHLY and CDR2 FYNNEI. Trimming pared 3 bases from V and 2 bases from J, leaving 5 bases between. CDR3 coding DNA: TGTGCCAGCAGTGACAACCCCTACGAGCAGTACTTC. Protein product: CASSDNPYEQYF.

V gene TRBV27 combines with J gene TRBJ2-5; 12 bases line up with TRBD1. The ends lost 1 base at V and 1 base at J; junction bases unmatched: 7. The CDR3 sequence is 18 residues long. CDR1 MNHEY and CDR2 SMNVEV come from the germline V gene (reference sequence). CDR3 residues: CASSLYGTGGSLQETQYF. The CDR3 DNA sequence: TGTGCCAGCAGTTTATACGGGACAGGGGGCAGTCTCCAAGAGACCCAGTACTTC.

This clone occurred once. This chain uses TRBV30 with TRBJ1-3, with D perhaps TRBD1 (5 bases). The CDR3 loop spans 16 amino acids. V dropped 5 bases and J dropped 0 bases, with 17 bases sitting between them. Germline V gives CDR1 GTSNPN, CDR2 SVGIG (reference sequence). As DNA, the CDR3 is TGTGCCTGGTGTCCTGATGGGGCACGCTCTGGAAACACCATATATTTT. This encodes CAWCPDGARSGNTIYF.

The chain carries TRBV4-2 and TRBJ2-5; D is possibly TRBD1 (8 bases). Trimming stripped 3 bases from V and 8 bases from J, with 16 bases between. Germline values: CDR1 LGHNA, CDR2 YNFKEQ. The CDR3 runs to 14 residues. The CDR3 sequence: CASSHDRGGGTQYF. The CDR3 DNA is TGTGCCAGCAGCCACGACAGGGGAGGGGGCACCCAGTACTTC.

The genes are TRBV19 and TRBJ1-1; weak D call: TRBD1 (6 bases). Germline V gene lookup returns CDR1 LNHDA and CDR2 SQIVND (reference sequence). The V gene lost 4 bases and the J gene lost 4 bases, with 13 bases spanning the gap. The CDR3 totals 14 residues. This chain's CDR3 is CASSREDRPTEAFF. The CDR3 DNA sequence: TGTGCCAGTAGTAGGGAAGACAGGCCCACTGAAGCTTTCTTT.